This is a list of T cell receptor beta chains from one sample in a study of post-analysis software for immune sequencing data. Using its own MiXCR run on the PCR reads, TCRdb lists one record per CDR3 protein. The profile shows roughly 400,000 distinct CDR3 sequences, more than 30% of them singletons. The specimen was blood. All receptors derive from a girl aged 2 to 9 with multiple sclerosis. CDR3s include the opening cysteine and the closing phenylalanine or tryptophan. The D gene is left open where the match is weak. Not all rows give a size; the values are once, few, many and, for expanded clones, a class.

-	TRBJ2-3	many	TRBV7-6	CASSSRRADTQYF	TGTGCCAGCAGCTCACGACGGGCGGATACGCAGTATTTT
TRBD1	TRBJ2-4	many	TRBV7-2	CASSLRTGGASKNIQYF	TGTGCCAGCAGCTTGAGAACAGGGGGCGCATCCAAAAACATTCAGTACTTC
-	TRBJ2-3	-	TRBV12-3/TRBV12-4	CASSLRQFTDTQYF	TGTGCCAGCAGTTTAAGACAGTTCACAGATACGCAGTATTTT
-	TRBJ1-1	-	TRBV7-9	CASSLGGASYTEAFF	TGTGCCAGCAGCTTAGGGGGGGCATCGTACACTGAAGCTTTCTTT
-	TRBJ2-3	-	TRBV5-1	CASSAVPELRADTQYF	TGCGCCAGCAGCGCCGTACCGGAATTGAGAGCAGATACGCAGTATTTT
-	TRBJ1-2	-	TRBV6-5	CASSYVNGGYTF	TGTGCCAGCAGTTACGTAAACGGTGGCTACACCTTC
-	TRBJ2-2	few	TRBV11-2	CASSPSGLLNTGELFF	TGTGCCAGCAGCCCATCGGGACTCCTGAACACCGGGGAGCTGTTTTTT
TRBD2	TRBJ2-1	few	TRBV7-3	CASSQRLAGVREQFF	TGTGCCAGCAGCCAAAGACTAGCGGGAGTTCGCGAGCAGTTCTTC
-	TRBJ2-3	-	TRBV29-1	CSVGLGDTQYF	TGCAGCGTTGGACTAGGTGATACGCAGTATTTT
-	TRBJ2-5	few	TRBV7-3	CASSLTGDGLQETQYF	TGTGCCAGCAGCTTAACGGGGGACGGGCTCCAAGAGACCCAGTACTTC
-	TRBJ2-2	few	TRBV5-1	CASSLTGTGELFF	TGTGCCAGCAGCTTAACAGGGACCGGGGAGCTGTTTTTT
TRBD1	TRBJ2-1	-	TRBV15	CATSYSIPQGVLGQFF	TGTGCCACCAGTTACTCGATCCCCCAGGGGGTACTTGGGCAGTTCTTC
-	TRBJ2-1	-	TRBV20-1	CSANGNLRGNEQFF	TGCAGTGCTAACGGGAACCTTCGCGGGAATGAGCAGTTCTTC